The T cell receptor (beta chain) described here comes from a study of cytomegalovirus exposure and HLA in healthy donors. Study information: An earlier analysis identified 120 million or so unique TCR beta sequences in some 180 million T cells.

V was pared by 7 bases and J by 0 bases, with 3 bases of the junction left unmatched. This CDR3 contains 13 residues. Germline V gene sequence: CDR1 SGHKS, CDR2 YYEKEE (reference sequence). Study results and limitations: In vitro work confirmed that a few CMV-associated chains recognize CMV antigens. A later analysis reportedly found that, within productive TCRs, an Asian-associated ancestry cluster had fewer N-insertions than the mean observed across the roughly 610 donors. Earlier analysis yielded a pattern in which most TCR beta V segments were productive about 90% or about 30% of the time.

This clone was detected only once. Its antigen is currently unknown. PCR was performed using 60 Vbeta and 13 Jbeta primers. Measured with immunoSEQ multiplex PCR; TCRdb has only the in-frame clones, and not every one. The table has approximately 170,000 clones, about 80% seen once. The sample comprised PBMCs. This rearrangement joins TRBV5-5 to TRBJ1-1; 7 bases fit TRBD1. This TCR derives from a man aged 35 to 55 in good health and CMV-seronegative. As DNA, the CDR3 is TGTGCCAGCTCCCAGGGGGTGAACACTGAAGCTTTCTTT. Amino acids: CASSQGVNTEAFF. Combining the CDR3 with reference TRBV5-5 and TRBJ1-1 gives the whole variable domain DAGVTQSPTHLIKTRGQQVTLRCSPISGHKSVSWYQQVLGQGPQFIFQYYEKEERGRGNFPDRFSARQFPNYSSELNVNALLLGDSALYLCASSQGVNTEAFFGQGTRLTVV.